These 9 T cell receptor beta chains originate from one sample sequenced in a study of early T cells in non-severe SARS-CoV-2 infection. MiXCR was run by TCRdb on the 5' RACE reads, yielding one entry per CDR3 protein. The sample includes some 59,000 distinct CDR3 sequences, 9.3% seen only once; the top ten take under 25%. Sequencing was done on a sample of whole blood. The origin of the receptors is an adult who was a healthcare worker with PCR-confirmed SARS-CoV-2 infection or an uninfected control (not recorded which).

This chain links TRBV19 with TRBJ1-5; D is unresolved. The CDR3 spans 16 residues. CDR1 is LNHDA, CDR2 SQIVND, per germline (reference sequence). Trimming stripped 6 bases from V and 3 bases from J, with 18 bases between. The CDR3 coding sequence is TGTGCCAGTAGCCGGCTGTCTAAGGGCTACAATCAGCCCCAGCATTTT. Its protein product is CASSRLSKGYNQPQHF.

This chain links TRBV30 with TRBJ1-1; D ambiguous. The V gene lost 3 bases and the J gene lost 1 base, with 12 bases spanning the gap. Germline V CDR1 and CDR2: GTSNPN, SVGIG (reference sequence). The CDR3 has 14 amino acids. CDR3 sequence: CAWRTLGENTEAFF. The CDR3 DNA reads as TGTGCCTGGAGGACTTTAGGTGAGAACACTGAAGCTTTCTTT.

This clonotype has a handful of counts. CDR3 in DNA: TGTGCCAGCAGTTTATCCTATGGGTCCGGCGAGCAGTACTTC. Translating it yields CASSLSYGSGEQYF. The rearrangement joins TRBV12-3 or TRBV12-4 to TRBJ2-7; D not resolved. V lost 2 bases to trimming and J lost 6 bases, with 14 bases between them. The CDR3 has 14 amino acids.

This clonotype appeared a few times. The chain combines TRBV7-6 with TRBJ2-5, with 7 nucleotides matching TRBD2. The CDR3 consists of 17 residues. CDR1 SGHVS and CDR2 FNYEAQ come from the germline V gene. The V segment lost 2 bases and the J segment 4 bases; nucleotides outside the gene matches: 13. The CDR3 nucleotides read TGTGCCAGCAGCTTAATGGGACTCAGCGGGGCGGCAGAGACCCAGTACTTC. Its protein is CASSLMGLSGAAETQYF. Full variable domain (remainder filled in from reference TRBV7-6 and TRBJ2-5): GAGVSQSPRYKVTKRGQDVALRCDPISGHVSLYWYRQALGQGPEFLTYFNYEAQQDKSGLPNDRFSAERPEGSISTLTIQRTEQRDSAMYRCASSLMGLSGAAETQYFGPGTRLLVL.

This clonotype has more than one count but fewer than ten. CDR3 protein: CAISDGGAGEGNEQFF. The DNA for the CDR3 is TGTGCCATCAGTGATGGTGGGGCAGGGGAGGGCAATGAGCAGTTCTTC. The chain carries TRBV10-3 and TRBJ2-1; the D gene is possibly TRBD2 (7 bases). This CDR3 region has 16 residues. Trimming took 3 bases from V and 6 from J, leaving 18 bases between them. Per germline, CDR1 ENHRY and CDR2 SYGVKD.

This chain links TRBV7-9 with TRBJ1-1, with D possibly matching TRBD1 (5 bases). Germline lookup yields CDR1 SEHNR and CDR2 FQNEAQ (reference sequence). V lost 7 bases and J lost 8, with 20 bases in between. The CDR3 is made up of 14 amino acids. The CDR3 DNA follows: TGTGCCAGCACCATAGGGGATGGAGGGAAGGAAGCTTTCTTT. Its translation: CASTIGDGGKEAFF.

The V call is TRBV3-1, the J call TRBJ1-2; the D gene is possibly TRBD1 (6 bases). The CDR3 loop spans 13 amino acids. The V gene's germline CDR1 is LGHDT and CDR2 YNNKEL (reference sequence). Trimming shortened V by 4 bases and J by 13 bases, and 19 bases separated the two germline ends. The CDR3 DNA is TGTGCCAGCAGCCTTCTGGAAGGGGGGCCCTGCACCTTC. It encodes CASSLLEGGPCTF.

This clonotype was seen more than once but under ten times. The DNA of the CDR3 is TGTGCCTGGAGTGTACTCCGTAGAGCAGATACGCAGTATTTT. Amino acids: CAWSVLRRADTQYF. V usage is TRBV30 and J usage is TRBJ2-3; D is unclear. Trimming removed 0 bases from V and 4 bases from J, with 11 bases in between. The germline CDR1 and CDR2 sequences are GTSNPN and SVGIG (reference sequence). This CDR3 comprises 14 residues.

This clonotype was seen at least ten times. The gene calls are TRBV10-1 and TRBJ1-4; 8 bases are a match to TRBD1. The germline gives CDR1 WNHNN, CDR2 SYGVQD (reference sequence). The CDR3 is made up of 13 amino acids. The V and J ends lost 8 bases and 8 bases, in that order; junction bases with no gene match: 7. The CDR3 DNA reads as TGCGCCAGCTCCTCAGGGGGCGAAGAAAAACTGTTTTTT. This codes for CASSSGGEEKLFF.